This TCR beta chain was identified in a study of shared T cell receptors in the human thymus. Clones were read by immunoSEQ multiplex PCR, and TCRdb kept only the in-frame ones, dropping some. The table includes a few hundred thousand clones, about 95% detected once. The CDR3 contains 17 residues. CDR1 and CDR2 from the germline V gene are MGHRA and YSYEKL. After removal of 2 bases from V and 5 bases from J, the junction contained 12 bases not matched to a gene. J is TRBJ2-1 and V is TRBV4-1, with 7 nucleotides matching TRBD2. The material sequenced was thymocytes. The sequence was obtained from a human donor. CDR3 loop: CASSQPASGYPNNEQFF. DNA of the CDR3: TGCGCCAGCAGCCAACCGGCTAGCGGATACCCTAACAATGAGCAGTTCTTC.